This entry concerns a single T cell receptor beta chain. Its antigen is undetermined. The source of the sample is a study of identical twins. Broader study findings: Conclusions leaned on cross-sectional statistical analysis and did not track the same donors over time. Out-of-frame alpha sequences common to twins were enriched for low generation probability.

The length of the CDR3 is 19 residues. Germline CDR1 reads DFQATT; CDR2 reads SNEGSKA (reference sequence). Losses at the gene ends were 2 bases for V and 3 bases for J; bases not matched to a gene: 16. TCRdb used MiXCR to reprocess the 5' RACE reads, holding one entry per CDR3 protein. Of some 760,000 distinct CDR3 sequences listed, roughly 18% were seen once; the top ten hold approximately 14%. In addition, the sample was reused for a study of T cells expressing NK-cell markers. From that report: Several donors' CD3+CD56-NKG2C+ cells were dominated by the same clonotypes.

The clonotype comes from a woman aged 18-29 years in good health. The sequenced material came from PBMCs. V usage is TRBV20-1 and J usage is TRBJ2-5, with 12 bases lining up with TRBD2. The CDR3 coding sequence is TGCAGTGCTAGATCTTACGCCGGGTGGACTAGCGGGACTGAAGAGACCCAGTACTTC. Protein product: CSARSYAGWTSGTEETQYF.